This passage covers 27 T cell receptor beta chains from one sample sequenced in a study of cytomegalovirus exposure and HLA in healthy donors. The method was immunoSEQ multiplex PCR; TCRdb's version includes in-frame clones alone and lacks a portion of them. The repertoire holds approximately 230,000 clones, roughly 84% seen once, with 9.5% to 15% in the top ten. The sequenced sample was PBMCs. Receptors were obtained from a man younger than 30 in good health and CMV-seropositive.

V gene TRBV5-4 combines with J gene TRBJ2-1; 7 positions match TRBD2. With V trimmed by 1 base and J by 6 bases, 4 bases remained unmatched. This CDR3 region has 14 residues. In germline, CDR1 is SGHNT, CDR2 YYREEE (reference sequence). In DNA form, the CDR3 reads TGTGCCAGCAGCTTGAGACTAGCAGTCAATGAGCAGTTCTTC. Translated: CASSLRLAVNEQFF.

The chain links TRBV25-1 to TRBJ1-1, with D possibly TRBD1 on 5 matching bases. The germline CDR1 and CDR2 sequences are MGHDK and SYGVNS. This CDR3 region has 13 residues. Trimming stripped 7 bases from V and 5 bases from J, with 14 bases between. The CDR3 protein is CASIQGGGTEAFF. As DNA, the CDR3 is TGTGCCAGCATCCAAGGTGGGGGTACTGAAGCTTTCTTT.

The V call is TRBV6-6, the J call TRBJ2-7, with 8 bases lining up with TRBD1. The trim removed 5 bases at V and 0 bases at J, leaving 3 bases unmatched. Germline V gene sequence: CDR1 MNHNY, CDR2 SVGAGI (reference sequence). The CDR3 covers 14 residues. CDR3 in amino acids: CASSLDRASYEQYF. Written as DNA, the CDR3 is TGTGCCAGCAGTCTGGACAGGGCCTCCTACGAGCAGTACTTC.

The chain links TRBV6-5 to TRBJ2-1; D is unresolved. V was clipped by 6 bases and J by 9 bases, with 9 bases between them. Germline assignment: CDR1 MNHEY and CDR2 SVGAGI. The CDR3 loop spans 11 amino acids. CDR3 region: CASSASGEQFF. As DNA, the CDR3 is TGTGCCAGCAGCGCGTCCGGTGAGCAGTTCTTC.

J is TRBJ1-1 and V is TRBV6-5; D possibly corresponds to TRBD1 (6 bases). The CDR3 has 12 amino acids. In germline, CDR1 is MNHEY, CDR2 SVGAGI. V gave up 2 bases and J gave up 7 bases, with 8 bases separating them. The CDR3, as DNA: TGTGCCAGCAGTTACGAGGGGGGTGAAGCTTTCTTT. Protein sequence: CASSYEGGEAFF.

This sequence joins TRBV19 and TRBJ1-5, with 7 positions matching TRBD1. V trimming: 2 bases; J trimming: 2 bases; junction bases outside the gene matches: 3. This CDR3 has 15 amino acids. The germline V gene encodes CDR1 LNHDA and CDR2 SQIVND (reference sequence). The CDR3 protein is CASSITGDGNQPQHF. DNA of the CDR3: TGTGCCAGTAGTATAACAGGGGACGGCAATCAGCCCCAGCATTTT.

The chain is built from TRBV5-1 and TRBJ2-3; 13 bases agree with TRBD2. The germline CDR1 and CDR2 sequences are SGHRS and YFSETQ. CDR3 size: 14 residues. V shed 7 bases and J 4 bases; nucleotides not matched to a gene: 3. The CDR3 spells CASAGLAGADTQYF. The CDR3 DNA is TGCGCCAGCGCAGGACTAGCGGGAGCAGATACGCAGTATTTT.

This chain uses TRBV6-6 with TRBJ2-1, with D possibly being TRBD1 or TRBD2 (5 bases each). The CDR3 loop spans 15 amino acids. Trimming left V 4 bases short and J 10 bases short, with 20 bases between. Germline-derived CDR1 and CDR2 are MNHNY and SVGAGI (reference sequence). The CDR3 here is CASSSHEGPIGEQFF. The CDR3 DNA is TGTGCCAGCAGTTCCCATGAGGGACCCATTGGGGAGCAGTTCTTC.

This clone was seen only once. CDR3 sequence (DNA): TGTGCCAGCAGCTTGCGCCGTAACTATGGCTACACCTTC. This gives the protein CASSLRRNYGYTF. The chain combines TRBV5-6 with TRBJ1-2; D is ambiguous. This CDR3 is built from 13 residues. V lost 1 base and J lost 1, with 5 bases in between. CDR1 and CDR2 from the germline V gene are SGHDT and YYEEEE.

This clone was observed once. This chain connects TRBV19 to TRBJ2-5; tentatively, D is TRBD2 (6 bases). The J call may not be correct, given that the DNA end is closer to TRBJ2-7. The CDR3 extends over 15 amino acids. From germline, CDR1 is LNHDA and CDR2 SQIVND (reference sequence). The chain's CDR3 is CASSPSSAQAYEQYF. CDR3 coding DNA: TGTGCCAGTAGTCCTTCTAGCGCTCAAGCCTACGAGCAGTACTTC.

This clone appeared a single time. This chain uses TRBV6-5 with TRBJ1-1, with D perhaps TRBD1 (5 bases). The CDR3 has 15 amino acids. Germline V gene data show CDR1 as MNHEY and CDR2 as SVGAGI. V lost 2 bases, J lost 4 bases, and 14 bases lay in between. CDR3 coding DNA: TGTGCCAGCAGTTACGGGCAGGGAGGTAGCACTGAAGCTTTCTTT. It encodes CASSYGQGGSTEAFF.

The chain is built from TRBV6-1 and TRBJ1-1, with a possible D match to TRBD1 (5 bases). Looked up from germline, CDR1 is MNHNS and CDR2 is SASEGT. V gave up 5 bases and J gave up 3 bases, with 16 bases separating them. The CDR3 length is 15 residues. The CDR3 sequence: CASSRLPGGDTEAFF. CDR3 DNA sequence: TGTGCCAGCAGTCGCTTGCCCGGGGGGGACACTGAAGCTTTCTTT.

The genes are TRBV4-1 and TRBJ1-5, with 7 bases lining up with TRBD1. The CDR3 consists of 15 residues. V was clipped by 3 bases and J by 1 base; unmatched bases: 3. Germline assignment: CDR1 MGHRA and CDR2 YSYEKL. CDR3 residues: CASSQGGGSNQPQHF. The CDR3 DNA follows: TGCGCCAGCAGCCAGGGAGGGGGCAGCAATCAGCCCCAGCATTTT.

V gene TRBV7-9 combines with J gene TRBJ1-1; the D is unclear. Germline loops: CDR1 SEHNR, CDR2 FQNEAQ (reference sequence). The CDR3 runs 16 residues. Between the trimmed V and J ends, which lost 4 bases and 4 bases, there was a span of 19 bases. The CDR3 spells CASSSIFFPPGTEAFF. The CDR3 nucleotides are TGTGCCAGCAGCTCGATCTTTTTCCCGCCGGGCACTGAAGCTTTCTTT.

The rearrangement uses TRBV18 and TRBJ1-5; D unresolved. V lost 3 bases and J lost 4, with 10 bases in between. The CDR3 extends over 14 amino acids. Germline V gene lookup returns CDR1 KGHSH and CDR2 LQKENI. The CDR3 loop reads CASSPGGRNQPQHF. The CDR3 DNA sequence: TGTGCCAGCTCACCGGGAGGCAGGAATCAGCCCCAGCATTTT.

The V gene is TRBV5-4, the J gene TRBJ2-6; 13 positions agree with TRBD2. J was trimmed by 1 base and V by 4 bases; bases with no gene match: 8. CDR1 SGHNT and CDR2 YYREEE come from the germline V gene (reference sequence). The CDR3 extends over 19 amino acids. CDR3 sequence reads: CASSTSGRAAWSGANVLTF. The CDR3, as DNA: TGTGCCAGCAGCACTAGCGGGAGGGCCGCTTGGTCTGGGGCCAACGTCCTGACTTTC. Variable domain in full (rest from reference TRBV5-4 and TRBJ2-6): ETGVTQSPTHLIKTRGQQVTLRCSSQSGHNTVSWYQQALGQGPQFIFQYYREEENGRGNFPPRFSGLQFPNYSSELNVNALELDDSALYLCASSTSGRAAWSGANVLTFGAGSRLTVL.

This chain connects TRBV7-9 to TRBJ2-3; 15 bases align to TRBD2. Germline V gene data show CDR1 as SEHNR and CDR2 as FQNEAQ (reference sequence). Trimming removed 5 bases from V and 3 bases from J; junction bases left unmatched: 3. The CDR3 consists of 16 residues. DNA for the CDR3: TGTGCCAGCAGCCAAGGACTAGCGGGAGGGACAGATACGCAGTATTTT. This encodes CASSQGLAGGTDTQYF.

This rearrangement joins TRBV28 to TRBJ1-2; D uncertain. V was cut by 6 bases and J by 5 bases, with 10 bases left in between. Per germline, CDR1 MDHEN and CDR2 SYDVKM. CDR3 length equals 12 residues. The CDR3 is CASSLEAYGYTF. The DNA for the CDR3 is TGTGCCAGCAGCTTGGAGGCTTATGGCTACACCTTC.

This chain uses TRBV10-3 with TRBJ2-7; a possible D gene is TRBD1 (5 bases). Germline lookup yields CDR1 ENHRY and CDR2 SYGVKD. The V gene lost 0 bases and the J gene lost 3 bases, with 6 bases spanning the gap. This CDR3 contains 13 residues. In DNA, the CDR3 is TGTGCCATCAGTGAGTCCGACAGCTACGAGCAGTACTTC. This translates into CAISESDSYEQYF.

The chain carries TRBV27 and TRBJ2-6, with TRBD1 identical over 9 bases. The germline V gene encodes CDR1 MNHEY and CDR2 SMNVEV (reference sequence). With V trimmed by 2 bases and J by 3 bases, 5 bases remained unmatched. This CDR3 is built from 17 residues. The CDR3 coding sequence is TGTGCCAGCAGTTTAGGTACAGGGGGCCGTGGGGCCAACGTCCTGACTTTC. This translates into CASSLGTGGRGANVLTF.

This clone has a single count. J is TRBJ2-2 and V is TRBV27; D unresolved. CDR3 length: 15 amino acids. V was cut by 0 bases and J by 5 bases, with 10 bases left in between. Germline V lookup: CDR1 MNHEY, CDR2 SMNVEV (reference sequence). For the CDR3, the DNA is TGTGCCAGCAGTTTATCCCCGGTTGGGACCGGGGAGCTGTTTTTT. It encodes CASSLSPVGTGELFF.

This clone was counted once. J is TRBJ1-1 and V is TRBV27; tentatively, D is TRBD1 (5 bases). With 7 bases removed from V and 2 bases from J, the gap between germline ends came to 14 bases. Per the germline V gene, CDR1 is MNHEY and CDR2 is SMNVEV (reference sequence). The CDR3 has 14 amino acids. CDR3 amino acids: CASKRSGGNTEAFF. Written as DNA, the CDR3 is TGTGCCAGCAAGAGAAGTGGGGGAAACACTGAAGCTTTCTTT.

This clone was counted a few times. The chain joins TRBV6-1 to TRBJ1-1; no clear D. With 7 bases removed from V and 7 bases from J, the gap between germline ends came to 19 bases. The CDR3 consists of 14 residues. Per germline, CDR1 MNHNS and CDR2 SASEGT. DNA for the CDR3: TGTGCCAGCACGCGTGGGCCCGTAGAGGGTGAAGCTTTCTTT. Protein product: CASTRGPVEGEAFF.

The V and J genes are TRBV2 and TRBJ2-2; D remains unclear. This CDR3 contains 13 residues. Germline loops: CDR1 SNHLY, CDR2 FYNNEI. Trimming stripped 5 bases from V and 2 bases from J, with 6 bases between. The chain's CDR3 is CASSSSNTGELFF. CDR3 coding DNA: TGTGCCAGCAGTTCGTCCAACACCGGGGAGCTGTTTTTT.

The rearrangement links TRBV2 to TRBJ2-7, with D possibly matching TRBD1 (6 bases). The germline CDR1 and CDR2 sequences are SNHLY and FYNNEI. The CDR3 is 13 residues long. Trimming stripped 10 bases from V and 4 bases from J, with 17 bases between. As DNA, the CDR3 is TGTGCCACAGCGGAACAGGGCCCATACGAGCAGTACTTC. Protein: CATAEQGPYEQYF.

The chain is built from TRBV27 and TRBJ1-4; D is unresolved. The CDR3 totals 14 residues. The germline V gene has CDR1 MNHEY and CDR2 SMNVEV (reference sequence). V shed 6 bases and J shed 3 bases, with 11 bases lying between them. CDR3 DNA sequence: TGTGCCAGCAGCTTTCTCAACTCTAATGAAAAACTGTTTTTT. It yields the protein CASSFLNSNEKLFF.

The chain joins TRBV19 to TRBJ1-5; D is uncertain. Germline CDR1 LNHDA, CDR2 SQIVND (reference sequence). Trimming removed 1 base at V and 3 bases at J, with 7 bases between. The CDR3 spans 14 residues. The CDR3 loop is CASSIGRFNQPQHF. CDR3 coding DNA: TGTGCCAGTAGTATAGGACGGTTCAATCAGCCCCAGCATTTT.